These 27 T cell receptor beta chains share one sample of origin, sequenced in a study of T cells after yellow fever vaccination (dated by TCRdb to the late 2010s). Per the publication, the treatment or condition label means: live attenuated yellow fever vaccine strain. The library was produced with 5' RACE. Sequencing used an Illumina NovaSeq 6000. TCRdb reran the public reads through fastp at Q25 and MiXCR, keeping productive beta chains. Under each unique CDR3 protein, matching rows form one entry showing the most common genes and DNA. Across this sample there are 300,000 to 400,000 distinct CDR3 sequences, with around 11% seen only once. Roughly 3% of the sample goes to the ten largest clones. Sequenced material: CD4+ T cells sorted from PBMCs, taken 45 days after the yellow fever booster vaccination. The receptors stem from a young man who received the YFV17D yellow fever vaccine.

There are a few counts of this clonotype. The rearrangement links TRBV5-6 to TRBJ2-6, with D hard to call. CDR3 size: 15 residues. CDR1 is SGHDT and CDR2 is YYEEEE in the germline V gene. Trimming took 1 base from V and 0 from J, leaving 5 bases between them. This CDR3 is CASSLLDSGANVLTF. The CDR3 DNA reads TGTGCCAGCAGCTTGCTAGACTCTGGGGCCAACGTCCTGACTTTC.

V is TRBV7-9 and J is TRBJ2-7; D may be TRBD1 (6 bases). Germline V gives CDR1 SEHNR, CDR2 FQNEAQ (reference sequence). The V end lost 1 base, the J end lost 2 bases, and 9 bases lay between the germline ends. The CDR3 contains 14 residues. This CDR3 is CASSLGAGAYEQYV. The CDR3 DNA reads as TGTGCCAGCAGCTTAGGAGCAGGGGCCTACGAGCAGTACGTC.

The V gene is TRBV7-2, the J gene TRBJ1-6; the D gene is possibly TRBD1 (5 bases). V was cut by 7 bases and J by 10 bases, with 17 bases left in between. The CDR3 has 14 amino acids. Per germline, CDR1 SGHTA and CDR2 FQGNSA. CDR3 sequence (DNA): TGTGCCAGCACCCACCCGGGGGGGTGGTCACCCCTCCACTTT. This translates into CASTHPGGWSPLHF.

This clonotype was seen a handful of times. The chain is built from TRBV5-1 and TRBJ1-2, with 9 bases aligning to TRBD1. The trim removed 1 base at V and 7 bases at J, leaving 8 bases unmatched. Germline V gene sequence: CDR1 SGHRS, CDR2 YFSETQ. The CDR3 is 15 residues long. The CDR3 here is CASSLPGTGWSGYTF. In DNA, the CDR3 is TGCGCCAGCAGCTTGCCCGGGACAGGGTGGAGTGGCTACACCTTC.

This clonotype was counted ten times or more. The V gene is TRBV2, the J gene TRBJ2-1, with TRBD2 matching 11 bases. The CDR3 spans 15 residues. Germline assignment: CDR1 SNHLY and CDR2 FYNNEI. V gave up 8 bases and J gave up 7 bases; unmatched junction bases: 10. The CDR3 DNA is TGTGCCAGCGAGTTGGAAATAGCGGGGGGGAATGAGCAGTTCTTC. Amino acids: CASELEIAGGNEQFF. The complete variable domain, with remaining parts taken from reference TRBV2 and TRBJ2-1, reads EPEVTQTPSHQVTQMGQEVILRCVPISNHLYFYWYRQILGQKVEFLVSFYNNEISEKSEIFDDQFSVERPDGSNFTLKIRSTKLEDSAMYFCASELEIAGGNEQFFGPGTRLTVL.

This clonotype was observed a few times. This chain joins TRBV20-1 and TRBJ1-3; TRBD1 is a possible D gene (5 bases). The germline V and J ends were trimmed by 7 bases and 0 bases, with 10 bases remaining between them. The CDR3 covers 13 residues. Germline loops: CDR1 DFQATT, CDR2 SNEGSKA (reference sequence). The CDR3 spells CSVGGSSGNTIYF. CDR3 sequence (DNA): TGCAGTGTCGGGGGGAGCTCTGGAAACACCATATATTTT.

V and J are TRBV9 and TRBJ1-4, with 8 positions matching TRBD1. Germline-derived CDR1 and CDR2 are SGDLS and YYNGEE. The CDR3 extends over 15 amino acids. V gave up 3 bases and J gave up 3 bases; unmatched junction bases: 4. CDR3: CASSDTGGPNEKLFF. The CDR3, as DNA: TGTGCCAGCAGCGATACAGGGGGTCCTAATGAAAAACTGTTTTTT.

This clonotype appeared many times. The chain joins TRBV7-2 to TRBJ2-3; 10 bases agree with TRBD2. The V segment lost 6 bases and the J segment 5 bases; nucleotides outside the gene matches: 11. Germline V gives CDR1 SGHTA, CDR2 FQGNSA. CDR3 length equals 16 residues. The DNA for the CDR3 is TGTGCCAGCAGACCGACTCTAGCGGGGGCCCGAGATACGCAGTATTTT. Amino acids: CASRPTLAGARDTQYF. Using reference TRBV7-2 and TRBJ2-3 for the parts outside the CDR3, the full variable domain is GAGVSQSPSNKVTEKGKDVELRCDPISGHTALYWYRQSLGQGLEFLIYFQGNSAPDKSGLPSDRFSAERTGGSVSTLTIQRTQQEDSAVYLCASRPTLAGARDTQYFGPGTRLTVL.

At least ten counts were recorded for this clonotype. This chain uses TRBV7-6 with TRBJ2-7; D may match TRBD1 or TRBD2 (5 bases each). Between the trimmed V and J ends, which lost 5 bases and 1 base, there was a span of 15 bases. In germline, CDR1 is SGHVS, CDR2 FNYEAQ. The CDR3 is made up of 15 amino acids. This CDR3 is CASSLSGQGSYEQYF. CDR3 bases: TGTGCCAGCAGCCTCTCGGGGCAGGGATCCTACGAGCAGTACTTC.

Points on this clonotype: An end of the junction differs from the germline gene, which may be a read error. This chain connects TRBV6-5 to TRBJ1-6; 10 nucleotides line up with TRBD1. Germline lookup yields CDR1 MNHEY and CDR2 SVGAGI. There are 17 residues in the CDR3. CDR3 in amino acids: CASSQSGDRGYKSPLHF. The CDR3 coding sequence is TGTGCCAGCAGTCAATCCGGGGACAGGGGCTATAAGTCACCCCTCCACTTT.

This chain joins TRBV4-1 and TRBJ1-5, with a weak D call TRBD1 (6 bases). Germline assignment: CDR1 MGHRA and CDR2 YSYEKL. Trimming stripped 1 base from V and 1 base from J, with 14 bases between. This CDR3 comprises 17 residues. The CDR3 is CASSQGLRGGSNQPQHF. The DNA for the CDR3 is TGCGCCAGCAGCCAAGGCCTAAGAGGGGGGAGCAATCAGCCCCAGCATTTT.

The chain joins TRBV10-1 to TRBJ2-3, with a tentative D call TRBD2 (6 bases). V lost 4 bases, J lost 6 bases, and 17 bases lay in between. Germline V gene sequence: CDR1 WNHNN, CDR2 SYGVQD (reference sequence). The CDR3 loop spans 15 amino acids. The CDR3 loop is CASSARGWVEDTQYF. For the CDR3, the DNA is TGCGCCAGCAGTGCACGGGGGTGGGTTGAGGATACGCAGTATTTT.

This chain joins TRBV7-2 and TRBJ1-3, with D maybe TRBD1 (5 bases). This CDR3 comprises 15 residues. CDR1 and CDR2 (germline): SGHTA, FQGNSA. The ends were cut back, 0 bases at V and 3 bases at J, with 9 bases in the middle. The CDR3 DNA is TGTGCCAGCAGCTTAGCATCAGGGTATGGAAACACCATATATTTT. It specifies CASSLASGYGNTIYF.

V and J are TRBV9 and TRBJ2-7; D may match TRBD1 or TRBD2 (5 bases each). The CDR3 extends over 15 amino acids. The ends were cut back, 0 bases at V and 5 bases at J, with 15 bases in the middle. The V gene's germline CDR1 is SGDLS and CDR2 YYNGEE. CDR3 nucleotide sequence: TGTGCCAGCAGCGTAGTTGGGACGGGCTTCCACGAGCAGTACTTC. It is translated as CASSVVGTGFHEQYF.

V gene TRBV7-2 combines with J gene TRBJ1-5; D possibly corresponds to TRBD1 (5 bases). This CDR3 has 12 residues. The V and J ends lost 5 bases and 15 bases respectively, with 17 bases between them. Germline V gives CDR1 SGHTA, CDR2 FQGNSA. CDR3 amino acids: CASSGGDPGWHF. The CDR3 region has the DNA TGTGCCAGCAGCGGGGGTGACCCAGGATGGCATTTT.

This sequence joins TRBV4-3 and TRBJ2-3; 7 nucleotides line up with TRBD2. Germline CDR1 and CDR2: LGHNA and YSLEER. The CDR3 runs 18 residues. The V segment lost 3 bases and the J segment 4 bases; nucleotides outside the gene matches: 16. This chain's CDR3 is CASSHRSGLGGGADTQYF. For the CDR3, the DNA is TGCGCCAGCAGCCACCGATCCGGACTAGGCGGGGGAGCAGATACGCAGTATTTT.

This clonotype came up many times. CDR3 sequence: CASRRRDRSGHF. CDR3 nucleotides: TGCGCCAGCAGAAGGAGGGACAGGTCGGGGCATTTT. The J gene is TRBJ1-5, the V gene TRBV4-1; 8 nucleotides align to TRBD1. Trimming at V came to 6 bases and at J to 15 bases, leaving 10 bases not matched to a gene. CDR3 size: 12 residues. The germline V gene encodes CDR1 MGHRA and CDR2 YSYEKL.

This clonotype occurred a few times. The CDR3 region has the DNA TGTGCCACCAGTGACACCGGACTAGCGGGGGGGAATACGCAGTATTTT. It is translated as CATSDTGLAGGNTQYF. The J gene is TRBJ2-3, the V gene TRBV24-1; 15 bases are shared with TRBD2. V lost 4 bases, J lost 7 bases, and 5 bases stayed unmatched. This CDR3 is built from 16 residues. Per the germline V gene, CDR1 is KGHDR and CDR2 is SFDVKD.

In its sample, this clonotype was seen a few times. The rearrangement uses TRBV20-1 and TRBJ2-5; D uncertain. The germline V and J ends were trimmed by 3 bases and 4 bases, with 6 bases remaining between them. CDR1 is DFQATT and CDR2 is SNEGSKA in the germline V gene (reference sequence). CDR3 size: 11 residues. The CDR3 DNA reads TGCAGTGCTAGTCCGGCAGAGACCCAGTACTTC. The encoded protein is CSASPAETQYF.

This clonotype was seen more than once but under ten times. The rearrangement links TRBV7-2 to TRBJ1-3; D is unclear. Trimming removed 7 bases from V and 4 bases from J, with 17 bases in between. Germline V lookup: CDR1 SGHTA, CDR2 FQGNSA. This CDR3 region has 15 residues. CDR3 sequence reads: CASTVWSGRGNTIYF. CDR3 nucleotides: TGTGCCAGCACCGTCTGGTCTGGGCGAGGAAACACCATATATTTT.

This clonotype was picked up many times. The V and J genes are TRBV7-3 and TRBJ2-1, with D maybe TRBD2 (5 bases). This CDR3 is 17 amino acids long. Per germline, CDR1 SGHTA and CDR2 FQGTGA. Trimming took 5 bases from V and 7 from J, leaving 24 bases between them. The CDR3 nucleotides read TGTGCCAGCAGCCTGTCCCCATTGGGCTTCTCGGGGAATGAGCAGTTCTTC. It translates to CASSLSPLGFSGNEQFF.

This clonotype was observed a handful of times. This chain connects TRBV6-2 or TRBV6-3 to TRBJ1-5; 9 bases map to TRBD1. CDR3 length equals 16 residues. Losses at the gene ends were 7 bases for V and 2 bases for J; bases not matched to a gene: 9. Looked up from germline, CDR1 is MNHEY and CDR2 is SVGEGT. The CDR3 DNA follows: TGTGCCAGCACGGGGGGACAGGGAAAGGGCAATCAGCCCCAGCATTTT. Its translation: CASTGGQGKGNQPQHF.

This clonotype has a single count. V is TRBV7-2 and J is TRBJ2-1; 10 bases line up with TRBD2. V shed 1 base and J 10 bases; nucleotides not matched to a gene: 10. Germline CDR1 reads SGHTA; CDR2 reads FQGNSA. The CDR3 extends over 16 amino acids. The CDR3: CASSLESSGGAKEQFF. Written as DNA, the CDR3 is TGTGCCAGCAGCTTAGAATCCAGCGGGGGGGCCAAAGAGCAGTTCTTC. Supplemented by reference TRBV7-2 and TRBJ2-1, the full variable domain reads GAGVSQSPSNKVTEKGKDVELRCDPISGHTALYWYRQSLGQGLEFLIYFQGNSAPDKSGLPSDRFSAERTGGSVSTLTIQRTQQEDSAVYLCASSLESSGGAKEQFFGPGTRLTVL.

This clonotype has just a few counts. The rearrangement joins TRBV3-1 to TRBJ2-5; 12 bases line up with TRBD2. Germline assignment: CDR1 LGHDT and CDR2 YNNKEL (reference sequence). The CDR3 has 15 residues. V lost 5 bases and J lost 5; bases outside the gene matches: 6. CDR3: CASSGMLAGGETQYF. DNA for the CDR3: TGTGCCAGCAGCGGGATGCTAGCGGGGGGGGAGACCCAGTACTTC.

This clonotype came up a few times. At one end, the junction sequence differs from germline, possibly due to a read error. The V call is TRBV11-2, the J call TRBJ1-1; D call uncertain. CDR1 and CDR2 (germline): SGHAT, FQNNGV. The CDR3 sequence is 13 residues long. CDR3 DNA: TGTGCCAGCAGCTTAGATGGGCACACTGAAGTTTTCTTT. Encoded protein: CASSLDGHTEVFF. Supplemented by reference TRBV11-2 and TRBJ1-1, the full variable domain reads EAGVAQSPRYKIIEKRQSVAFWCNPISGHATLYWYQQILGQGPKLLIQFQNNGVVDDSQLPKDRFSAERLKGVDSTLKIQPAKLEDSAVYLCASSLDGHTEVFFGQGTRLTVV.

At least ten counts were recorded for this clonotype. The V call is TRBV6-5, the J call TRBJ1-1; the D is unclear. V was clipped by 0 bases and J by 5 bases, with 7 bases between them. Germline V gene lookup returns CDR1 MNHEY and CDR2 SVGAGI. The CDR3 consists of 13 residues. CDR3 DNA: TGTGCCAGCAGTTACTCGGCTGGGACTGAAGCTTTCTTT. Translated, it gives CASSYSAGTEAFF.

This clonotype was counted between two and nine times. This chain connects TRBV29-1 to TRBJ1-2; D not certain. This CDR3 has 13 amino acids. V was pared by 5 bases and J by 4 bases, with 14 bases between. Looked up from germline, CDR1 is SQVTM and CDR2 is ANQGSEA. The CDR3 DNA follows: TGCAGCGTTAGCGCAGGTGCTATCTATGGCTACACCTTC. Amino acids: CSVSAGAIYGYTF.